Following are 14 T cell receptor beta chains from one sample sequenced in a study of control samples from healthy donors and cancer patients. Sequencing was performed with immunoSEQ multiplex PCR; in TCRdb, only in-frame clones are kept and a portion is missing. The table records roughly 190,000 clones, 91% of them present only once. The sample comprised blood. The receptors were sampled from a woman aged 25 to 39 in good health.

The chain recombines TRBV2 with TRBJ2-1, with D hard to call. Trimming shortened V by 6 bases and J by 7 bases, and 4 bases separated the two germline ends. CDR1 and CDR2 (germline): SNHLY, FYNNEI. The CDR3 contains 10 residues. The CDR3 DNA reads as TGTGCCAGCAGGGGGAATGAGCAGTTCTTC. This sequence encodes CASRGNEQFF. Together with reference TRBV2 and TRBJ2-1, the CDR3 gives the full variable domain: EPEVTQTPSHQVTQMGQEVILRCVPISNHLYFYWYRQILGQKVEFLVSFYNNEISEKSEIFDDQFSVERPDGSNFTLKIRSTKLEDSAMYFCASRGNEQFFGPGTRLTVL.

The V call is TRBV9, the J call TRBJ1-3; possibly TRBD1 for D (5 bases). The CDR3 spans 15 residues. V was shortened by 0 bases and J by 1 base, with 8 bases between the two germline ends. Germline CDR1 is SGDLS and CDR2 is YYNGEE. The CDR3 DNA is TGTGCCAGCAGCGTAGGTGGGGGGTCTGGAAACACCATATATTTT. Translation gives CASSVGGGSGNTIYF.

The CDR3 spells CASSLSWGRGYNEQFF. The DNA for the CDR3 is TGTGCCAGCAGTTTATCGTGGGGCAGGGGGTACAATGAGCAGTTCTTC. The chain couples TRBV27 to TRBJ2-1; 7 bases align to TRBD1. Germline CDR1 MNHEY, CDR2 SMNVEV (reference sequence). This CDR3 region has 16 residues. V shed 0 bases, J shed 4 bases, and the junction held 6 bases outside the gene matches.

The chain recombines TRBV6-6 with TRBJ2-7; D is uncertain. This CDR3 comprises 15 residues. Deletions cut 0 bases from V and 0 bases from J, with 9 bases between. Germline values: CDR1 MNHNY, CDR2 SVGAGI (reference sequence). CDR3 region: CASSYSGRSSYEQYF. The DNA for the CDR3 is TGTGCCAGCAGTTACTCGGGTAGGAGCTCCTACGAGCAGTACTTC.

The rearrangement joins TRBV3-1 (or the pseudogene TRBV3-2) to TRBJ2-6, with 9 bases that match TRBD1. The CDR3 contains 18 residues. CDR1 and CDR2 from the germline V gene are LGHDT and YNNKEL (reference sequence). V shed 0 bases, J shed 2 bases, and the junction held 5 bases outside the gene matches. CDR3 nucleotide sequence: TGTGCCAGCAGCCAAGATATGAGACAGGGGGCTGGGGCCAACGTCCTGACTTTC. Its translation: CASSQDMRQGAGANVLTF.

The V call is TRBV5-6, the J call TRBJ1-2, with D possibly being TRBD1 (5 bases). CDR1 SGHDT and CDR2 YYEEEE come from the germline V gene. V gave up 0 bases and J gave up 7 bases, with 13 bases separating them. The CDR3 is 14 amino acids. CDR3 DNA sequence: TGTGCCAGCAGCTTGGGGGGCAGGGTGTCTGGCTACACCTTC. Encoded protein: CASSLGGRVSGYTF. Variable domain in full (rest from reference TRBV5-6 and TRBJ1-2): DAGVTQSPTHLIKTRGQQVTLRCSPKSGHDTVSWYQQALGQGPQFIFQYYEEEERQRGNFPDRFSGHQFPNYSSELNVNALLLGDSALYLCASSLGGRVSGYTFGSGTRLTVV.

This clone appeared once. The chain is built from TRBV28 and TRBJ1-6; 7 nucleotides align to TRBD1. Germline trimming cut 4 bases from V and 7 bases from J; bases unmatched to any gene: 4. CDR3 length: 14 residues. Germline CDR1 reads MDHEN; CDR2 reads SYDVKM. The CDR3 coding sequence is TGTGCCAGCAGTTGGGAACAGGGGAATTCACCCCTCCACTTT. This sequence encodes CASSWEQGNSPLHF.

J is TRBJ1-6 and V is TRBV18; TRBD1 might be the D (6 bases). Germline assignment: CDR1 KGHSH and CDR2 LQKENI. This CDR3 contains 15 residues. The V gene lost 3 bases and the J gene lost 7 bases, with 13 bases spanning the gap. The CDR3 DNA follows: TGTGCCAGCTCACCTCAGGACAGTCCCAATTCACCCCTCCACTTT. Protein product: CASSPQDSPNSPLHF.

The V and J genes are TRBV6-2 or TRBV6-3 and TRBJ2-4; weak D call: TRBD2 (6 bases). The CDR3 consists of 13 residues. Trimming stripped 2 bases from V and 7 bases from J, with 9 bases between. CDR1 MNHEY and CDR2 SVGEGT come from the germline V gene. The CDR3 protein is CASSYVGTNIQYF. As DNA, the CDR3 is TGTGCCAGCAGTTACGTCGGGACTAACATTCAGTACTTC.

This chain connects TRBV6-2 or TRBV6-3 to TRBJ2-3; 8 positions match TRBD1. This CDR3 comprises 16 residues. V shed 2 bases and J 5 bases; nucleotides not matched to a gene: 9. CDR1 is MNHEY, CDR2 SVGEGT, per germline. For the CDR3, the DNA is TGTGCCAGCAGTTACCCGGACAGGGTGGGCAGAGATACGCAGTATTTT. It translates to CASSYPDRVGRDTQYF.

This chain joins TRBV7-4 and TRBJ2-7; D is perhaps TRBD1 (5 bases). Germline V gene data show CDR1 as SGHVT and CDR2 as SQSDAQ. V dropped 4 bases and J dropped 0 bases, with 7 bases sitting between them. The CDR3 has 13 residues. The CDR3 sequence is CASSWTLSYEQYF. As DNA, the CDR3 is TGTGCCAGCAGCTGGACACTCTCCTACGAGCAGTACTTC. Looking up the rest from reference TRBV7-4 and TRBJ2-7 gives the full variable domain: GAGVSQSPRYKVAKRGRDVALRCDSISGHVTLYWYRQTLGQGSEVLTYSQSDAQRDKSGRPSGRFSAERPERSVSTLKIQRTEQGDSAVYLCASSWTLSYEQYFGPGTRLTVT.

The J gene is TRBJ1-1, the V gene TRBV5-4; D uncertain. The germline gives CDR1 SGHNT, CDR2 YYREEE (reference sequence). Trimming removed 0 bases at V and 1 base at J, with 10 bases between. The CDR3 consists of 15 residues. Here the CDR3 reads CASSLANRANTEAFF. The CDR3 DNA follows: TGTGCCAGCAGCTTGGCGAATAGGGCGAACACTGAAGCTTTCTTT.

The genes are TRBV7-2 and TRBJ1-4; TRBD1 agrees at 7 bases. J lost 0 bases, V lost 1 base, and 2 bases had no gene match. The CDR3 loop spans 16 amino acids. CDR1 SGHTA and CDR2 FQGNSA come from the germline V gene. This CDR3 is CASSLGTGATNEKLFF. The CDR3 DNA reads TGTGCCAGCAGCTTAGGGACAGGTGCAACTAATGAAAAACTGTTTTTT. The full variable domain, rest sourced from reference TRBV7-2 and TRBJ1-4, is GAGVSQSPSNKVTEKGKDVELRCDPISGHTALYWYRQSLGQGLEFLIYFQGNSAPDKSGLPSDRFSAERTGGSVSTLTIQRTQQEDSAVYLCASSLGTGATNEKLFFGSGTQLSVL.

V and J are TRBV7-6 and TRBJ1-1; D is perhaps TRBD1 (5 bases). The germline V gene has CDR1 SGHVS and CDR2 FNYEAQ. The germline V and J ends were trimmed by 1 base and 1 base, with 10 bases remaining between them. The CDR3 spans 15 residues. The CDR3 region is CASSLGSGGNTEAFF. The CDR3 DNA sequence: TGTGCCAGCAGCTTAGGGTCGGGGGGGAACACTGAAGCTTTCTTT.